This T cell receptor (beta chain) was sequenced for a study of OX40 agonist ivuxolimab in advanced cancers. Study background: As their treatment, patients were administered ivuxolimab, an agonistic anti-OX40 (CD134) antibody. People who had prior anti-PD-1, anti-PD-L1 or anti-CTLA-4 therapy could take part, and roughly 44% had some.

To note about this clone: What it recognizes is unknown.

Repertoires were generated with immunoSEQ multiplex PCR, while TCRdb's copy carries only in-frame clones and drops some. The sample consists of tens of thousands of clones, over 80% of them appearing once. The CDR3 covers 15 residues. Germline V gene sequence: CDR1 SGHNT, CDR2 YENEEA. Trimming took 1 base from V and 5 from J, leaving 14 bases between them. Study results and limitations: Among T cells, CD8+ cells averaged more expanded clones than CD4+ cells.

The source of this sequence is an adult with an advanced solid tumor such as melanoma, head and neck, liver or kidney cancer. The sequenced sample was CD4+ or CD8+ T cells sorted from blood, obtained in a trial of the OX40 agonist ivuxolimab. This chain uses TRBV11-3 with TRBJ2-5; D is perhaps TRBD1 (6 bases). The CDR3 sequence is CASSLGNREWETQYF. The CDR3 DNA reads TGTGCCAGCAGCTTAGGAAACAGGGAATGGGAGACCCAGTACTTC.